The TCR beta chain described here comes from a study of blood T cell repertoires in COVID-19. Study-wide background: The samples span acute and convalescent COVID-19 from the United States, Italy and Spain. In each case, the material was cDNA or gDNA derived from T cells, B-cell-depleted T cells, or PBMCs.

As handled by the study authors: Nucleated cell counts were estimated from reference gene primer amplification. The data were produced by immunoSEQ multiplex PCR, yet TCRdb's version contains in-frame clones alone and is incomplete. Clonal size and the V and J genes are those of that table, whereas D and trimming came from the DNA. The sample has about 280,000 clones; approximately 91% are singletons. The CDR3 consists of 12 residues. Germline V gives CDR1 SGHTA, CDR2 FQGTGA. V dropped 5 bases and J dropped 5 bases, with 9 bases sitting between them. The TCR comes from a man aged 18 to 35 with active or convalescent COVID-19. The chain uses TRBV7-3 and TRBJ2-5; no firm D call. The sequencing input was peripheral blood. Here the CDR3 DNA reads TGTGCCAGCAGCGAGGCTTCGGAGACCCAGTACTTC. This codes for CASSEASETQYF.